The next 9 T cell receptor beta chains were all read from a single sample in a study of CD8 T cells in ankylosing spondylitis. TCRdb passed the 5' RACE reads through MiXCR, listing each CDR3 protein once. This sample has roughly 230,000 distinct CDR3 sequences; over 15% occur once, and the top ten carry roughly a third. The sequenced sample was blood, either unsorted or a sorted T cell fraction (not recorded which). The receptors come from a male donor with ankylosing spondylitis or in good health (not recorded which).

The CDR3 region has the DNA TGTGCCAGCAGTTTATACCTAGTCACAGATACGCAGTATTTT. Its protein is CASSLYLVTDTQYF. The genes are TRBV28 and TRBJ2-3; no clear D. This CDR3 is 14 amino acids long. Germline CDR1 is MDHEN and CDR2 is SYDVKM. The V end lost 1 base, the J end lost 2 bases, and 7 bases lay between the germline ends.

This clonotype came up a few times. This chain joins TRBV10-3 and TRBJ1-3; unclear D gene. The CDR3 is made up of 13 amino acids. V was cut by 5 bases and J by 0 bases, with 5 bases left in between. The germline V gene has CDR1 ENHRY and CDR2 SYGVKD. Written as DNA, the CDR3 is TGTGCCATCAGTTTTGACTCTGGAAACACCATATATTTT. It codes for CAISFDSGNTIYF.

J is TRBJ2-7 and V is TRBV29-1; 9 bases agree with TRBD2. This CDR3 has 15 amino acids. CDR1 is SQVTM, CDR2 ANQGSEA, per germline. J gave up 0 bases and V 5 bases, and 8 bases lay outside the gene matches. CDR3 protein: CSVRGSSGSSYEQYF. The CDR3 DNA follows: TGCAGCGTTCGGGGAAGTAGCGGGAGCTCCTACGAGCAGTACTTC.

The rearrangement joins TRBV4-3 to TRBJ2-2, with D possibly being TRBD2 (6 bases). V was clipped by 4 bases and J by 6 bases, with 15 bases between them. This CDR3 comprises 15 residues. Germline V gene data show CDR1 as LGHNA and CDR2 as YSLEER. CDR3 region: CASSPGTGQAGELFF. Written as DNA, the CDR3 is TGCGCCAGCAGCCCTGGGACTGGTCAGGCCGGGGAGCTGTTTTTT.

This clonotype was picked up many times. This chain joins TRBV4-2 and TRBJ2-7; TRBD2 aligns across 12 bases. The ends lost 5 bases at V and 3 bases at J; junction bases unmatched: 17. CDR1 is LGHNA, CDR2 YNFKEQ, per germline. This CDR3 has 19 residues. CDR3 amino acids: CASSDKMVRTSGAHYEQYF. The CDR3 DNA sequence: TGTGCCAGCAGCGACAAGATGGTAAGGACTAGCGGGGCCCACTACGAGCAGTACTTC.

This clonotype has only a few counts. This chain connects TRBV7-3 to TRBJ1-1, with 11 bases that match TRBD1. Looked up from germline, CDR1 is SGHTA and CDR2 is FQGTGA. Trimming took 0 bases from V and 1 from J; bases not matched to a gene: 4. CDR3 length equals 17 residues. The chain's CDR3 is CASSLTGTGGRNTEAFF. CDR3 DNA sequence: TGTGCCAGCAGCTTAACCGGGACAGGGGGAAGGAACACTGAAGCTTTCTTT.

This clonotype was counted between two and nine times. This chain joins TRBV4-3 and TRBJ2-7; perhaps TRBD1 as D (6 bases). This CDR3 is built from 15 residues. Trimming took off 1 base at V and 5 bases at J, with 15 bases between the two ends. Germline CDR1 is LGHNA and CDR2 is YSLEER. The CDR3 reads CASSQGETGHDEQYF. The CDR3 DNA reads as TGCGCCAGCAGCCAAGGAGAGACAGGACACGACGAGCAGTACTTC.

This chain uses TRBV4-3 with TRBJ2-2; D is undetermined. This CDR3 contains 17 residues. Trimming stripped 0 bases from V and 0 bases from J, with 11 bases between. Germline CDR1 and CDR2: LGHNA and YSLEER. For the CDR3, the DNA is TGCGCCAGCAGCCAAGAAGGGTCAGACGCGAACACCGGGGAGCTGTTTTTT. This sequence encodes CASSQEGSDANTGELFF.

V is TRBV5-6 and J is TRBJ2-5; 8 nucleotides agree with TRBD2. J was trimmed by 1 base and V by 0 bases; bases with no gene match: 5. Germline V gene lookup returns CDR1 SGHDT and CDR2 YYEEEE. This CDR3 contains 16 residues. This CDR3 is CASSLGLAGTQETQYF. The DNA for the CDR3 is TGTGCCAGCAGCTTGGGGCTAGCGGGTACCCAAGAGACCCAGTACTTC.